This record looks at one T cell receptor (beta chain) sequence and its context. Its target is unknown. The data were obtained in a study of cytomegalovirus exposure and HLA in healthy donors. Study at large: It was reported in a later analysis that the 95 to 150 validation repertoires used the same platform as the roughly 670 first-cohort repertoires. Findings and caveats of the study: Reported results showed that the classifier diagnosed cytomegalovirus status with high specificity and sensitivity. In vitro, three CMV-associated chains proved specific for CMV antigens.

The donors were in the roughly 130-subject validation cohort, distinct from the roughly 600-subject first cohort. Method: immunoSEQ multiplex PCR; TCRdb's copy keeps in-frame clones and lacks some. Here the sample spans approximately 60,000 clones, roughly 94% being singletons. The V gene lost 4 bases and the J gene lost 4 bases, with 13 bases spanning the gap. The CDR3 contains 14 residues. The V gene's germline CDR1 is LNHDA and CDR2 SQIVND (reference sequence). The sequence was obtained from a woman aged 18-29 years in good health and CMV-seropositive. Sequencing input: PBMCs. The rearrangement joins TRBV19 to TRBJ2-5; the D gene is possibly TRBD1 (6 bases). CDR3 protein: CASSSPGALETQYF. The CDR3 bases are TGTGCCAGTAGTAGTCCAGGGGCCTTAGAGACCCAGTACTTC.